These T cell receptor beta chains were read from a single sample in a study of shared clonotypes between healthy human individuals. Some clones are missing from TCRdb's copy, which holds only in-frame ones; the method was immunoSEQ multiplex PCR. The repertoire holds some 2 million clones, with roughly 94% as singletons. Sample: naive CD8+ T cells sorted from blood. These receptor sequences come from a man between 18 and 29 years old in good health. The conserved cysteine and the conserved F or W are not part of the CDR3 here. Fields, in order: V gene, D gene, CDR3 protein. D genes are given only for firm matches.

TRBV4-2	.	ASSQRTEMYEQY
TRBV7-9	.	ASSLGISGNYGYT
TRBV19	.	ASRNPQDNTDTQY
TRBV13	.	ASSLGGGISGRSKNIQY
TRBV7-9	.	ASSQVGFQETQY
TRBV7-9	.	ASSFTTSPTGEEQF
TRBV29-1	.	SVTPRGGEQETQY
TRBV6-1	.	ASSESPYSTDTQY
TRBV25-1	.	ASSESLGSQETQY
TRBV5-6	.	ASSLLGEDTEAF
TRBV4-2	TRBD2	ASSPIAGGGTDTQY
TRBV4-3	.	ASSQLTGSLGDSPLH
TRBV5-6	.	ASSLQHSGNTIY
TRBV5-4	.	ASSLFQGSYNEQF
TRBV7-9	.	ASSFLTGAGTDTQY
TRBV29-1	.	SVEPGYTEAF
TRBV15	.	ATSYQTGELF
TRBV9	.	ASSVDPRAGGTDTQY
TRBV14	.	ASSQSGEWNTEAF
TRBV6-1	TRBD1	ASSEAPDRVSEQF
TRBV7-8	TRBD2	ASSLTGLALETQY
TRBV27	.	ASAFGVGDTQY
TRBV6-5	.	ASSGDNPYEQY
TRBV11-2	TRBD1	ASSIPGQQETQY
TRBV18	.	ASSLGTGSNQPQH
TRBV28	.	ASSVGPNNEQF
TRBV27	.	ASSLSPGGLYSQPQH
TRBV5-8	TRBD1	ASGPGQGLHEQF
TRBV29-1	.	SVEKGPGELF
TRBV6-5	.	ASSYSGYEQF
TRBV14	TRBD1	ASSQATGDLYEQY
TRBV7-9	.	ASSLETAYGYT
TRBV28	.	AATAVLGEQY
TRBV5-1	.	ASSAGPDGYT
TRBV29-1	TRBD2	SAQTSGRVETQY
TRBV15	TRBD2	ATSSGQGGSEQF
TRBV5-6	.	ASSLKGAQYGYT
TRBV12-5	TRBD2	ASGPTLGTSEYEQY
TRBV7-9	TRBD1	ASSEDRGQVGELF
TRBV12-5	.	AREFPRVGTNYGYT
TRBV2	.	ASSEAGPYSGNTIY